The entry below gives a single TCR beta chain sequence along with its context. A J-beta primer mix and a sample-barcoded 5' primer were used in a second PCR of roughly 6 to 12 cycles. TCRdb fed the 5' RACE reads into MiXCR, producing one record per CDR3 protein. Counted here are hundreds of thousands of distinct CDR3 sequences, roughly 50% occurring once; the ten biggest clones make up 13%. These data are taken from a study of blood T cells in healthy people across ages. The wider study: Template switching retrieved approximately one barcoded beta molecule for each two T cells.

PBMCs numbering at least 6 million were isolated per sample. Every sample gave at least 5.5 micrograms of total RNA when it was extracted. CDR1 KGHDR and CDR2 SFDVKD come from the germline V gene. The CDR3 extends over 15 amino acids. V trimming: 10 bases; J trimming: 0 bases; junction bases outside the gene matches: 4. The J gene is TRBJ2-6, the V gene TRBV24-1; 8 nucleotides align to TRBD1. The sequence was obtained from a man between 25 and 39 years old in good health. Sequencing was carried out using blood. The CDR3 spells CATGQESSGANVLTF. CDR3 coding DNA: TGTGCCACGGGACAGGAGAGCTCTGGGGCCAACGTCCTGACTTTC.